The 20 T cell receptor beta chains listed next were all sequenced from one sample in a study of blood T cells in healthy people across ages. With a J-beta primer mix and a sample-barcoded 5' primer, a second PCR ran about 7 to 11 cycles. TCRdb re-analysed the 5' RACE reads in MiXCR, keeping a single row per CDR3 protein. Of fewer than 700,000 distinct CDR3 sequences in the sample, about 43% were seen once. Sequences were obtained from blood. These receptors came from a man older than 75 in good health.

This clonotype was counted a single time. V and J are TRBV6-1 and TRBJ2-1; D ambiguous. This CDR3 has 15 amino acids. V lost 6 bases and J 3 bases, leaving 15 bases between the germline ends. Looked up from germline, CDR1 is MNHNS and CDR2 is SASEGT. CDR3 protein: CASRGEPGFYNEQFF. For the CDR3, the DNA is TGTGCCAGCAGGGGCGAGCCAGGTTTCTACAATGAGCAGTTCTTC.

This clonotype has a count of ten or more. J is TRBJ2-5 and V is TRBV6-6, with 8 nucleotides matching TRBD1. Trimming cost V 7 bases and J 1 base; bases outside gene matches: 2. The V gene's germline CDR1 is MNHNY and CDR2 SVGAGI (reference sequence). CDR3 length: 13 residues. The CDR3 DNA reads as TGTGCCAGCAATACAGGGGGCCAAGAGACCCAGTACTTC. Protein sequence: CASNTGGQETQYF.

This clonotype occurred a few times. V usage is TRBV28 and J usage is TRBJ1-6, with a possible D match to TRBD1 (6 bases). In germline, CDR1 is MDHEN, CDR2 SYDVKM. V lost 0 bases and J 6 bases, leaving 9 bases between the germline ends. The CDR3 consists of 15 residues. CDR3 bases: TGTGCCAGCAGTTTATGGACAGGAACTAATTCACCCCTCCACTTT. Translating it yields CASSLWTGTNSPLHF.

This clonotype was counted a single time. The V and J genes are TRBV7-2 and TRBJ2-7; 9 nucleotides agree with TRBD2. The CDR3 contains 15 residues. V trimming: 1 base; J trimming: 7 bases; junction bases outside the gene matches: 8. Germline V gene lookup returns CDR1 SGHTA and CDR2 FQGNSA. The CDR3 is CASSLGVSGGNEQYF. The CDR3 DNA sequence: TGTGCCAGCAGCTTAGGGGTTAGCGGGGGAAATGAGCAGTACTTC.

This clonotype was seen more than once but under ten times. The CDR3 DNA reads TGTGCCAGCAAACAGGGTTATTCCTACGAGCAGTACTTC. Its translation is CASKQGYSYEQYF. This sequence joins TRBV5-6 and TRBJ2-7, with D perhaps TRBD1 (6 bases). V shed 6 bases and J shed 1 base, with 11 bases lying between them. CDR1 and CDR2 (germline): SGHDT, YYEEEE. The CDR3 spans 13 residues.

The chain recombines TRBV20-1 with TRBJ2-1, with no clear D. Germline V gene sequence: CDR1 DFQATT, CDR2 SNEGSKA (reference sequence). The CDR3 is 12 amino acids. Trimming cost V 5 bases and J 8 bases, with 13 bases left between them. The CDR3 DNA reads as TGCAGTGCTCACCCCTGGAATTATGAGCAGTTCTTC. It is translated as CSAHPWNYEQFF.

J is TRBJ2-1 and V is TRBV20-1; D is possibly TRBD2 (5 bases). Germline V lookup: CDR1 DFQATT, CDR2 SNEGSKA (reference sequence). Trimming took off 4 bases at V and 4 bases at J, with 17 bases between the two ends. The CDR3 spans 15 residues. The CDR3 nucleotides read TGCAGTGCTAACGCGCGGAGCGGAACTTACAATGAGCAGTTCTTC. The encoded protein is CSANARSGTYNEQFF.

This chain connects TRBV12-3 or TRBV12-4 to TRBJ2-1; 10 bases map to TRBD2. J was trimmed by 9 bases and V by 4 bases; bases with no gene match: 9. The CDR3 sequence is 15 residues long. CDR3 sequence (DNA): TGTGCCAGCAGTTCCCAGCGGGGGGGCCGCGGTGAGCAGTTCTTC. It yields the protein CASSSQRGGRGEQFF.

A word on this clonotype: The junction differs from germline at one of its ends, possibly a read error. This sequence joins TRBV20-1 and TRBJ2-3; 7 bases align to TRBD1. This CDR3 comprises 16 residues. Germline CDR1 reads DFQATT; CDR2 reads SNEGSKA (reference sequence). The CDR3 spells CSATKGQLELNYVQYF. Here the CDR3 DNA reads TGCAGTGCTACTAAGGGACAGCTCGAACTAAACTACGTGCAGTACTTT.

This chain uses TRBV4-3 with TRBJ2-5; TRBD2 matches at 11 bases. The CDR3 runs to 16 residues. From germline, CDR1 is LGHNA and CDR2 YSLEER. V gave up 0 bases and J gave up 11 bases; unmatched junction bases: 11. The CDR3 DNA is TGCGCCAGCAGCCAAGATATACTAGCGGGAGTTAATGAGCAGTACTTC. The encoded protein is CASSQDILAGVNEQYF.

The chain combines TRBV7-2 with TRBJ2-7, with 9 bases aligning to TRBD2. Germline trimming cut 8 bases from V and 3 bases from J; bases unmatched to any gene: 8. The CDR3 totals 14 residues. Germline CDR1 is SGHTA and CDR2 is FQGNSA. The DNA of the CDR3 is TGTGCCAGCTCTAAGAATAGCGGGGGCTACGAGCAGTACTTC. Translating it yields CASSKNSGGYEQYF.

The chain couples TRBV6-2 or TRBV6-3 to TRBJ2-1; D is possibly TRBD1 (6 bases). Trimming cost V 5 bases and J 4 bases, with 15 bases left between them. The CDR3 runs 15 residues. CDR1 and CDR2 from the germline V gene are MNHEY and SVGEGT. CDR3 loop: CASSHRLQGYNEQFF. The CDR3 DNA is TGTGCCAGCAGTCACCGACTACAGGGATACAATGAGCAGTTCTTC.

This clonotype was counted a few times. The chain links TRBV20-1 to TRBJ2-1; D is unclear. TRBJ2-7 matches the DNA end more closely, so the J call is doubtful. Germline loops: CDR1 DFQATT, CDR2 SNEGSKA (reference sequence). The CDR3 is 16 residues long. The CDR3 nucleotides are TGCAGTACCCACACTGCTGTCGGTTGGTACTACAATGAGCAGTACTTC. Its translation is CSTHTAVGWYYNEQYF.

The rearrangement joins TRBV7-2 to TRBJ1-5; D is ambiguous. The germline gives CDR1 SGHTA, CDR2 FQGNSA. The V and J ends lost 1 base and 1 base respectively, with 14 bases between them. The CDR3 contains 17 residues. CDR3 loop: CASSLVSGFRSNQPQHF. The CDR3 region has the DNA TGTGCCAGCAGCTTAGTTTCCGGGTTCAGGAGCAATCAGCCCCAGCATTTT.

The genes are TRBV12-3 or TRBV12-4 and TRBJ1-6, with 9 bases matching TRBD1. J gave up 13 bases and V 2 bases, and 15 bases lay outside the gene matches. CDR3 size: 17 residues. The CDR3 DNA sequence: TGTGCCAGCAGTTTATACCGACGGGGACAGGGAATGAATCCCCTCCACTTT. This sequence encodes CASSLYRRGQGMNPLHF.

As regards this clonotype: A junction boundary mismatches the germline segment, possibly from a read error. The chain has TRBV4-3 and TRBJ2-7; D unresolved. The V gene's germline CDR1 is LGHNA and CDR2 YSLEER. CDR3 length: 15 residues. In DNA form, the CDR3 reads TGCGCCAGCAGCCAAGATGCAGGCGGTCCCTACAAGCAGTACTTC. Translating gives CASSQDAGGPYKQYF.

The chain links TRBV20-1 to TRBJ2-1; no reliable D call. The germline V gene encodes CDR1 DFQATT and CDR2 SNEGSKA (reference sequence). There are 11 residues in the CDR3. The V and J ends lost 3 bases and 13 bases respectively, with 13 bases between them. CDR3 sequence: CSASDEETQFF. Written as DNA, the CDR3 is TGCAGTGCTAGTGACGAGGAGACCCAGTTCTTC.

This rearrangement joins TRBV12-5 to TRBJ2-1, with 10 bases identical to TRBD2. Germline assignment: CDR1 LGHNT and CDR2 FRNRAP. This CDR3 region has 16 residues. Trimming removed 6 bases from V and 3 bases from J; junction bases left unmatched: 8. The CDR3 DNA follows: TGTGCTAGTGGGACCCAGGAGCGGGGGGGCTACAATGAGCAGTTCTTC. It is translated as CASGTQERGGYNEQFF.

The CDR3, as DNA: TGTGCCAGCAGTTCTTACAGGGCTGCGGGGACAGATACGCAGTATTTT. Protein product: CASSSYRAAGTDTQYF. V gene TRBV6-6 combines with J gene TRBJ2-3; D is perhaps TRBD1 or TRBD2 (6 bases each). CDR1 and CDR2 (germline): MNHNY, SVGAGI (reference sequence). V was clipped by 4 bases and J by 3 bases, with 17 bases between them. The CDR3 loop spans 16 amino acids.

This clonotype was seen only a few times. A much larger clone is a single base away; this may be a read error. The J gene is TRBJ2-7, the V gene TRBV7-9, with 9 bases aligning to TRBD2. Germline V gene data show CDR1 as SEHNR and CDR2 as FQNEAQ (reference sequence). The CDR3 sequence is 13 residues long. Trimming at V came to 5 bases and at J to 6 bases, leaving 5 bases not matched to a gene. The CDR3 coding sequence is TGTGCCAGCAGCCGGGGACTAGCCCGCGAGCAGTACTTC. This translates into CASSRGLAREQYF. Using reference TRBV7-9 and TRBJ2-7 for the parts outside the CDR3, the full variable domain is DTGVSQNPRHKITKRGQNVTFRCDPISEHNRLYWYRQTLGQGPEFLTYFQNEAQLEKSRLLSDRFSAERPKGSFSTLEIQRTEQGDSAMYLCASSRGLAREQYFGPGTRLTVT.